This T cell receptor beta chain comes out of a study of a mutant IDH1 vaccine in newly diagnosed glioma. Study as a whole: Vaccination began 4-6 weeks post radiotherapy alone, or with temozolomide cycles. The treated group averaged 40.4 years old and was around 62% male, about 40% female.

The CDR3 consists of 12 residues. CDR1 and CDR2 (germline): SGHVS, FQNEAQ. Regarding time point: week 47, end of study. All doses held 300 ug of mutant IDH1 20-mer peptide, with topical imiquimod. Astrocytomas that were new, WHO grade 3 or 4, IDH1-mutant and ATRX-lost were present in the donors. Libraries were prepared by immunoSEQ multiplex PCR; TCRdb keeps only in-frame clonotypes and omits some of them. The data contain under 40,000 clones, about 80% of them seen just once; the ten biggest clones take up about 30%. This clone was counted a few times. No antigen is known for it. The sample was PBMCs, taken from a glioma patient whose treatment included an IDH1 peptide vaccine. V and J are TRBV7-8 and TRBJ2-7, with D tentatively TRBD2 (5 bases). The receptor was derived from a man aged 25-45 years with glioma. DNA of the CDR3: TGTGCTGCGGGCGCTAGCACCTACGAGCAGTACTTC. Translation: CAAGASTYEQYF.